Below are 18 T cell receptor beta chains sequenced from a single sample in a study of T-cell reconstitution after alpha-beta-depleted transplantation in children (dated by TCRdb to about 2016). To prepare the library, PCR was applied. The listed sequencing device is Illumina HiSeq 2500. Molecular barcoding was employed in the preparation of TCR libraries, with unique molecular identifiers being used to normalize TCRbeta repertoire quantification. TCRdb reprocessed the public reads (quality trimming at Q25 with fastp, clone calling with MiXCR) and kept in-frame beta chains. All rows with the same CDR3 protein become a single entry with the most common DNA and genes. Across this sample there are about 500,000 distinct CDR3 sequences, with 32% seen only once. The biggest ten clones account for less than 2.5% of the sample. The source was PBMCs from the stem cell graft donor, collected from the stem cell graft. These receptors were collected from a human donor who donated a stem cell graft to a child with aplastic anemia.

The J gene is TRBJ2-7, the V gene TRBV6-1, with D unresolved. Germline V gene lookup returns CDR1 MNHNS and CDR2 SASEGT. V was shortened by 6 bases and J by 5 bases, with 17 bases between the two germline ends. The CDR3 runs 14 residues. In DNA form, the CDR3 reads TGTGCCAGCAGCGGCCCCCTGGCTCACGACGAGCAGTACTTC. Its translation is CASSGPLAHDEQYF.

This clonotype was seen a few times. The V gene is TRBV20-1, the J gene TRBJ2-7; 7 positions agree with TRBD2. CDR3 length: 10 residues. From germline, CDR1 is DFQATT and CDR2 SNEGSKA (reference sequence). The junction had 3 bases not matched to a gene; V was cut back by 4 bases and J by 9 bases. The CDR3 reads CSAKREGQYF. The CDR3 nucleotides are TGCAGTGCTAAGCGGGAAGGGCAGTACTTC.

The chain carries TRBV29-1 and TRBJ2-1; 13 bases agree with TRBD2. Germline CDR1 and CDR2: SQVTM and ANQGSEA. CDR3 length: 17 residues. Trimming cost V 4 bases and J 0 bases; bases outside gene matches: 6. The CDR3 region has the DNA TGCAGCGTTGGGACTAGCGGGAGAGATGTCTCCTACAATGAGCAGTTCTTC. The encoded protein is CSVGTSGRDVSYNEQFF.

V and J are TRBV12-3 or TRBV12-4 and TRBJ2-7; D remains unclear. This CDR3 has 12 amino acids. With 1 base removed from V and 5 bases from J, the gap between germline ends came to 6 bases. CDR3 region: CASSLGANEQYV. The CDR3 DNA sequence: TGTGCCAGCAGTTTAGGTGCGAACGAGCAGTACGTC.

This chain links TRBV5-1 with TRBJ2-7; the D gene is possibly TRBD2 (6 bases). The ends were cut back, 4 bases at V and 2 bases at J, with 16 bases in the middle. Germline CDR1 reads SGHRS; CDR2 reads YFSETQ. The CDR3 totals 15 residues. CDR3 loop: CASSARPGLTYEQYF. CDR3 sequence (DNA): TGCGCCAGCAGCGCGAGGCCGGGACTCACCTACGAGCAGTACTTC.

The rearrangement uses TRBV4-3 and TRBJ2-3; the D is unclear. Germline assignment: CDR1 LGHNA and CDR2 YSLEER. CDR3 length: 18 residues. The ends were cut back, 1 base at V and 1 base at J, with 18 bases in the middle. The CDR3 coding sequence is TGCGCCAGCAGCCAAGCAGAGTATCTAGTCTCTGGCACAGATACGCAGTATTTT. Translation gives CASSQAEYLVSGTDTQYF.

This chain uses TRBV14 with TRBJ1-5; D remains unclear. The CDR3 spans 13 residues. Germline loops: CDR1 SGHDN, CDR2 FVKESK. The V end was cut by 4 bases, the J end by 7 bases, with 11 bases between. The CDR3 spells CASSLTEGQPQHF. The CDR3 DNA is TGTGCCAGCAGCCTAACGGAAGGACAGCCCCAGCATTTT.

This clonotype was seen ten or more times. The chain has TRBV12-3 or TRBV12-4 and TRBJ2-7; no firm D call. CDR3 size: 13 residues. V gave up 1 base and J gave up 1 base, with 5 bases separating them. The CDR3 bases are TGTGCCAGCAGTTTAGGCGGATCCTACGAGCAGTACGTC. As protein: CASSLGGSYEQYV.

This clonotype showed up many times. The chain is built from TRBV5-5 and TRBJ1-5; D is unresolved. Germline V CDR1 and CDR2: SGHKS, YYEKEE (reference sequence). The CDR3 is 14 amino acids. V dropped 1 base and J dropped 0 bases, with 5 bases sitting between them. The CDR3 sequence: CASSLWGSNQPQHF. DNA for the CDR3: TGTGCCAGCAGCTTGTGGGGTAGCAATCAGCCCCAGCATTTT.

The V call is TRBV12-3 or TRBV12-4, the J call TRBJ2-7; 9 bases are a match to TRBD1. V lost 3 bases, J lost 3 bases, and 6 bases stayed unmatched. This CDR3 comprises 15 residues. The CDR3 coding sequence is TGTGCCAGCAGTTTCGGGACAGGGCCTTTCTACGAGCAGTACTTC. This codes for CASSFGTGPFYEQYF.

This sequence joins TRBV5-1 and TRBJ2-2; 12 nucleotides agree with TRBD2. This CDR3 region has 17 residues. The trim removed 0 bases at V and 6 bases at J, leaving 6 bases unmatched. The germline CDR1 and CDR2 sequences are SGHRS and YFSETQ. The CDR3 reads CASSLGLAGVKAGELFF. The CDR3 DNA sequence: TGCGCCAGCAGCTTGGGACTAGCGGGAGTCAAAGCCGGGGAGCTGTTTTTT.

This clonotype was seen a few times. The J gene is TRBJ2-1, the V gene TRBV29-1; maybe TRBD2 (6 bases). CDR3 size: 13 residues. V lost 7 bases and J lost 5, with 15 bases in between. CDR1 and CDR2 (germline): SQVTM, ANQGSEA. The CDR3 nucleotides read TGCAGCGCCCCTGCAGTAGCGGACAATGAGCAGTTCTTC. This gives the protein CSAPAVADNEQFF.

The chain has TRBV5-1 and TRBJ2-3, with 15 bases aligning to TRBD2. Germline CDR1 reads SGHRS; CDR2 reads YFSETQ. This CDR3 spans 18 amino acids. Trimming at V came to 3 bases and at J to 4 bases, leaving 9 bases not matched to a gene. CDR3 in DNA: TGCGCCAGCAGCTATGGACTAGCGGGAGGGCCAGGGGCAGATACGCAGTATTTT. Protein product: CASSYGLAGGPGADTQYF. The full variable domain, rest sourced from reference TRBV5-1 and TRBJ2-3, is KAGVTQTPRYLIKTRGQQVTLSCSPISGHRSVSWYQQTPGQGLQFLFEYFSETQRNKGNFPGRFSGRQFSNSRSEMNVSTLELGDSALYLCASSYGLAGGPGADTQYFGPGTRLTVL.

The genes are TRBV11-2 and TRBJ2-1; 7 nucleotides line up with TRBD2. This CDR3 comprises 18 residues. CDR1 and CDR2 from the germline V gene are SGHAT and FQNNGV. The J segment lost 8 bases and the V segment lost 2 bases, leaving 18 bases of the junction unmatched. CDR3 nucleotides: TGTGCCAGCAGCTTACTCCGGACTAGTCGGGGACTGTACGATGAGCAGTTCTTC. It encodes CASSLLRTSRGLYDEQFF.

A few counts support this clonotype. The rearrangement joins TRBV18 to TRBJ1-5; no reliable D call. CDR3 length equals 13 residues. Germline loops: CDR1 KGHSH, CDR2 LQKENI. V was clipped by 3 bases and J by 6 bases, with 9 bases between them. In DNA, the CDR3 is TGTGCCAGCTCACCGGACGGGAGTCAGCCCCAGCATTTT. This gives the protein CASSPDGSQPQHF.

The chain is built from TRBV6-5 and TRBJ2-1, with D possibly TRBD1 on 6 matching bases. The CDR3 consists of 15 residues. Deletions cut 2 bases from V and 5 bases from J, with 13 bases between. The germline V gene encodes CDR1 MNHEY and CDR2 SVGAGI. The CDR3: CASSYPGTHNNEQFF. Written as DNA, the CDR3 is TGTGCCAGCAGTTACCCCGGGACACACAACAATGAGCAGTTCTTC.

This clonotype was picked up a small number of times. CDR3 nucleotide sequence: TGTGCCACCAGCAGAGATCTTGACAGGGGGCAAGAGACCCAGTACTTC. Protein: CATSRDLDRGQETQYF. The chain has TRBV15 and TRBJ2-5; 9 nucleotides match TRBD1. The length of the CDR3 is 16 residues. The V segment lost 0 bases and the J segment 2 bases; nucleotides outside the gene matches: 4. Germline V gene lookup returns CDR1 LNHNV and CDR2 YYDKDF (reference sequence).

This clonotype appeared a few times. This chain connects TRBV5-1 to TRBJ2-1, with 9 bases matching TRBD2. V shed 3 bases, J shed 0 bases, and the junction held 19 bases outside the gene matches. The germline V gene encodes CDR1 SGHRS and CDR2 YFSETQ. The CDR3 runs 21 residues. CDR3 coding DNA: TGCGCCAGCAGCTCGATTGGGGGGGCAGCGGGAGGATTCAGCTCCTACAATGAGCAGTTCTTC. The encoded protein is CASSSIGGAAGGFSSYNEQFF.